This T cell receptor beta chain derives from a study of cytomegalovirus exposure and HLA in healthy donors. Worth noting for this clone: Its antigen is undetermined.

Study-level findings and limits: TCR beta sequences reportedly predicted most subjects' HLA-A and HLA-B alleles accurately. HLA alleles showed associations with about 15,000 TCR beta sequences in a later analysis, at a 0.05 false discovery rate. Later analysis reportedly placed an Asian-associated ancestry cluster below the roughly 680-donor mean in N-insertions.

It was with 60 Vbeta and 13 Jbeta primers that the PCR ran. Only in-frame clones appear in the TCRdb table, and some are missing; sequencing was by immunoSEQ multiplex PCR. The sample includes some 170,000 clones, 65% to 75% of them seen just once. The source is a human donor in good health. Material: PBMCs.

CDR3 in DNA: TGTGCCAGCAGCTTCTCTGACGGGGGTTACCAAGAGACCCAGTACTTC. Its protein product is CASSFSDGGYQETQYF. This chain joins TRBV5-6 and TRBJ2-5, with a weak D call TRBD2 (6 bases). Trimming left V 2 bases short and J 0 bases short, with 14 bases between. The V gene's germline CDR1 is SGHDT and CDR2 YYEEEE. This CDR3 is 16 amino acids long.